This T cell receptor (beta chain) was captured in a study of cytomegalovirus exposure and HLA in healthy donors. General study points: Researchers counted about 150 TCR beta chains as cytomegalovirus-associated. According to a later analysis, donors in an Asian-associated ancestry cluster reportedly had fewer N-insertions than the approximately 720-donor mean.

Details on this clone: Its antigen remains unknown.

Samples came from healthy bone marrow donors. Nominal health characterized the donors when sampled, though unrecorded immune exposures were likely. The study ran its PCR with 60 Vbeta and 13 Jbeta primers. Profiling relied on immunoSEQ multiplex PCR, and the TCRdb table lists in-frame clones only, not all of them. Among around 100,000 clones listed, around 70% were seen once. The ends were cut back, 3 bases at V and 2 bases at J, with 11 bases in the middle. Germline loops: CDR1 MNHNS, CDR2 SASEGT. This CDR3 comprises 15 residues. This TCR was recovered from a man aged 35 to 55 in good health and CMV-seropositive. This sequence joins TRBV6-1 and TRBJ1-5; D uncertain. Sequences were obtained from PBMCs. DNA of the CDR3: TGTGCCAGCAGTGAGCGGCAATCGGGCAATCAGCCCCAGCATTTT. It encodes CASSERQSGNQPQHF.